This TCR beta chain was profiled in a study of preoperative IRX-2 immunotherapy in early breast cancer. As to treatment: preoperative locoregional IRX-2 cytokine immunotherapy. Preoperative locoregional IRX-2 cytokine immunotherapy was tested in the phase Ib source study. Sequenced by immunoSEQ multiplex PCR; TCRdb stores in-frame clones only, minus some. The sample lists roughly 27,000 clones, over 65% occurring once. CDR3 length equals 15 residues. With 3 bases removed from V and 10 bases from J, the gap between germline ends came to 16 bases. CDR1 is SGHNT and CDR2 is YENEEA in the germline V gene.

The source of this sequence is a human donor with breast cancer. The sample here was taken from a patient treated with IRX-2 immunotherapy. This rearrangement joins TRBV11-3 to TRBJ1-6, with D unclear. The CDR3, as DNA: TGTGCCAGCAGCTTGAGGTCCGGGGATATCTCACCCCTCCACTTT. The encoded protein is CASSLRSGDISPLHF. Together with reference TRBV11-3 and TRBJ1-6, the CDR3 gives the full variable domain: EAGVVQSPRYKIIEKKQPVAFWCNPISGHNTLYWYLQNLGQGPELLIRYENEEAVDDSQLPKDRFSAERLKGVDSTLKIQPAELGDSAVYLCASSLRSGDISPLHFGNGTRLTVT.